Below, 9 T cell receptor beta chains from the same sample are listed, as sequenced in a study of cytomegalovirus exposure and HLA in healthy donors (dated by TCRdb to between 2016 and 2019). Libraries were built with the immunoSEQ multiplex PCR assay. A mixture of 60 forward primers for TCR Vbeta segments and 13 reverse primers for TCR Jbeta segments was used in the multiplex PCR. TCRdb carries this immuneACCESS record with in-frame sequences only. Its versions omit some clonotypes, under half of them owing to an unresolved V gene in the studies checked, with the rest unexplained. Within this sample are around 150,000 clones, with about 80% of them counted one time only. Clones ranked in the top ten supply roughly 10% of the sample. Sample: PBMCs. Receptors originate from a man aged 18-30 years in good health and CMV-seropositive.

The chain is built from TRBV15 and TRBJ2-7; 11 positions agree with TRBD2. This CDR3 comprises 16 residues. The V gene end was trimmed by 3 bases and the J gene end by 1 base; junction bases not matched to a gene: 5. Germline values: CDR1 LNHNV, CDR2 YYDKDF (reference sequence). CDR3 in DNA: TGTGCCACCAGCAGGGATCTAGCGGGAGGTTCCTACGAGCAGTACTTC. Its protein is CATSRDLAGGSYEQYF. The whole variable domain, remainder taken from reference TRBV15 and TRBJ2-7, is DAMVIQNPRYQVTQFGKPVTLSCSQTLNHNVMYWYQQKSSQAPKLLFHYYDKDFNNEADTPDNFQSRRPNTSFCFLDIRSPGLGDTAMYLCATSRDLAGGSYEQYFGPGTRLTVT.

V usage is TRBV7-9 and J usage is TRBJ2-1; 10 nucleotides match TRBD2. Trimming took 1 base from V and 1 from J; bases not matched to a gene: 4. The CDR3 runs to 17 residues. Germline V CDR1 and CDR2: SEHNR, FQNEAQ (reference sequence). CDR3 nucleotides: TGTGCCAGCAGCTTAGATGTGACTAGCGGGTCCTACAATGAGCAGTTCTTC. This gives the protein CASSLDVTSGSYNEQFF.

The gene calls are TRBV7-2 and TRBJ2-1; D possibly corresponds to TRBD2 (5 bases). V lost 4 bases, J lost 3 bases, and 22 bases lay in between. The CDR3 runs to 18 residues. CDR1 is SGHTA and CDR2 is FQGNSA in the germline V gene. In DNA, the CDR3 is TGTGCCAGCAGCTGGACGGCGTCCGAGCGGCGAAGCTACAATGAGCAGTTCTTC. Protein product: CASSWTASERRSYNEQFF.

This clone was counted a single time. The rearrangement joins TRBV4-1 to TRBJ2-2, with 13 bases lining up with TRBD2. Germline-derived CDR1 and CDR2 are MGHRA and YSYEKL. Trimming removed 0 bases from V and 6 bases from J; junction bases left unmatched: 10. The CDR3 runs to 19 residues. CDR3 protein: CASSQEPGLAGEGAGELFF. In DNA, the CDR3 is TGCGCCAGCAGCCAAGAACCAGGACTAGCGGGAGAGGGGGCCGGGGAGCTGTTTTTT.

The chain is built from TRBV9 and TRBJ2-1, with 9 bases matching TRBD2. The CDR3 contains 17 residues. The germline V gene has CDR1 SGDLS and CDR2 YYNGEE. After removal of 5 bases from V and 5 bases from J, the junction contained 14 bases not matched to a gene. The CDR3 DNA reads as TGTGCCAGCAGGGATTTTAGGGGGCTAGCGGGGAACAATGAGCAGTTCTTC. Translation: CASRDFRGLAGNNEQFF. Combining the CDR3 with reference TRBV9 and TRBJ2-1 gives the whole variable domain DSGVTQTPKHLITATGQRVTLRCSPRSGDLSVYWYQQSLDQGLQFLIQYYNGEERAKGNILERFSAQQFPDLHSELNLSSLELGDSALYFCASRDFRGLAGNNEQFFGPGTRLTVL.

This clone was seen a few times. This chain connects TRBV5-1 to TRBJ2-7; D gene unclear. The germline V gene has CDR1 SGHRS and CDR2 YFSETQ. V lost 0 bases and J lost 3, with 13 bases in between. This CDR3 region has 15 residues. The CDR3 region is CASSLDRRMGYEQYF. The CDR3 bases are TGCGCCAGCAGCTTGGATCGGCGGATGGGCTACGAGCAGTACTTC.

This chain links TRBV21-1 with TRBJ2-7; the D segment call TRBD1 is taken from the table without a DNA check. TRBV21-1 is listed as a pseudogene. The CDR3 is made up of 13 amino acids. CDR3 coding DNA: TGTGCCAGCAGCGTGGGACAGTTCCACGAGCAGTACTTC. Translated: CASSVGQFHEQYF.

The chain employs TRBV11-2 and TRBJ2-1, with D perhaps TRBD2 (5 bases). Germline V gene lookup returns CDR1 SGHAT and CDR2 FQNNGV. The length of the CDR3 is 13 residues. V was cut by 5 bases and J by 10 bases, with 15 bases left in between. The CDR3 DNA reads TGTGCCAGCAGCGCGGGCTCACGGGGAGAGCAGTTCTTC. It yields the protein CASSAGSRGEQFF.

DNA of the CDR3: TGCGCCAGCAGCCAAGCTGCAGGTGGTTCCTACAATGAGCAGTTCTTC. Protein sequence: CASSQAAGGSYNEQFF. The V and J genes are TRBV4-1 and TRBJ2-1, with D unresolved. V was trimmed by 1 base and J by 1 base, leaving 11 bases between them. The length of the CDR3 is 16 residues. Germline lookup yields CDR1 MGHRA and CDR2 YSYEKL.